There are a few counts of the clone carrying this TCR beta chain. TCRdb re-called the 5' RACE reads with MiXCR, one entry per CDR3 protein. This sample yields a few hundred thousand distinct CDR3 sequences, of which about 21% are seen a single time; about an eighth belongs to the top ten. Between the trimmed V and J ends, which lost 5 bases and 11 bases, there was a span of 19 bases. CDR3 length: 13 residues. Germline V gene sequence: CDR1 LNHDA, CDR2 SQIVND (reference sequence). These data originate in a study of T-cell memory formation after mild COVID-19. The sample taken for sequencing was PBMCs or a T cell subset sorted from them (not recorded which). The chain has TRBV19 and TRBJ2-7; D may match TRBD1 or TRBD2 (5 bases each). The source is an adult woman who had mild COVID-19 (a few samples of this study predate the infection). Cell type and time point are not known. For the CDR3, the DNA is TGTGCCAGTAGTGCCAGAGGGACCCCTGGAGAGTACTTC. It translates to CASSARGTPGEYF.